This T cell receptor (beta chain) originates from a study of blood T cell repertoires in COVID-19 (dated by TCRdb to the early 2020s). In the study overall: Samples covering the acute and convalescent phases of COVID-19 were provided by collaborators in the United States, Italy and Spain. Deeply sampled blood TCRbeta repertoires from subjects exposed to, actively infected with, or recovered from COVID-19 were included in the dataset. The samples were drawn from the first 160 participants of the ongoing ImmuneRACE study and from over 950 subjects provided by 6 global collaborators. The material from the prospective study consisted of cDNA or gDNA derived from T cells, B-cell-depleted T cells, or PBMCs. The repertoires were released in a freely available public database meant as a resource for research on the immune response to SARS-CoV-2. Where available, HLA class I and class II types were taken from metadata supplied by the sample provider and were not determined by assay-based typing. Sample metadata almost always included a de-identified subject ID, COVID-19 status, age in years and sex. The paper's findings and limits, for the study overall: The quantity of clinical and demographic metadata differed by source and by participant and was supplied without curation.

Looking up the germline V gene yields CDR1 SGHRS and CDR2 YFSETQ. Trimming takes 2 bases from V and 5 bases from J, and the germline ends sit 14 bases apart. There are 14 amino acids in the CDR3, from cysteine to phenylalanine inclusive. Only the CDR3 region is kept as DNA, spanning 42 bases read in frame from base 1. The immunoSEQ Assay, a bias-controlled multiplex PCR, was used to amplify TCRbeta CDR3 regions from genomic DNA. In the source study's methods: Nucleated cell counts per sample were estimated from amplification of reference gene primers within the assay. To quantify the absolute abundance of each unique TCRbeta CDR3 rearrangement, sequence reads were collapsed and filtered. For each sample, productive Simpson clonality was calculated by taking the square root of Simpson's diversity index across productive rearrangements. The clones in this table, taken by TCRdb from immuneACCESS, are in-frame only. Not every clone is retained; where verified, under half of the shortfall comes from an unresolved V gene, and the cause of the rest is unknown. For V, J and clone size, that table is used; D and trimming come from the DNA. Present in this sample are fewer than 300,000 clones, about nine tenths of which were seen just once. The top ten hold under 3% of the sample.

Participants in the prospective study were enrolled through a virtual design, were aged roughly 18 to 100 years, and lived in approximately 25 United States geographic areas. Cohort assignment in the prospective study relied on participant-reported clinical history from a screening survey and a study questionnaire. In the prospective study, whole blood, serum and a nasopharyngeal or oropharyngeal swab were collected from each participant by mobile phlebotomists. Participants in the prospective study had the option to provide additional blood draws and questionnaires over an approximately 2-month period. Before DNA extraction, blood samples from the prospective study were shipped at room temperature or frozen. Details on this clone: This receptor's antigen is unknown. Nothing much larger sits one base from this clone, and base qualities are not available.

The chain links TRBV5-1 with TRBJ2-7, with no confidently assigned D gene. This TCR derives from a woman aged 40 to 50 with acute COVID-19. The sequenced sample was PBMCs or T cells enriched from blood (not recorded which). The CDR3 region: CASSLDTTINEQYF. The DNA reads as follows: TGCGCCAGCAGCTTAGACACCACAATTAACGAGCAGTACTTC.